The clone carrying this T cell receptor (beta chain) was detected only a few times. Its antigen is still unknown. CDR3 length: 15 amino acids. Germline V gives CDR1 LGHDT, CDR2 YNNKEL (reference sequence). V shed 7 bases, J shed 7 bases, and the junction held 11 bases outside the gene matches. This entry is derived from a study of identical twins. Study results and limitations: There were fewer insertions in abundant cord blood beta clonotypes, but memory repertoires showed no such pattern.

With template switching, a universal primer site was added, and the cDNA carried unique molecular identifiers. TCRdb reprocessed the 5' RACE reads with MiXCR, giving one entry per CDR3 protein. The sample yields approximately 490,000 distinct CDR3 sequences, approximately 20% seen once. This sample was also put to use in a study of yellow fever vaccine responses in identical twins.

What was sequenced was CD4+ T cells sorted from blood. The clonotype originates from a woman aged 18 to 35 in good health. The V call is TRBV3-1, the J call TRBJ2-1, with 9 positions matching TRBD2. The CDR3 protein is CASTQMASGANEQFF. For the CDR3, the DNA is TGTGCCAGCACCCAGATGGCTAGCGGGGCAAATGAGCAGTTCTTC.